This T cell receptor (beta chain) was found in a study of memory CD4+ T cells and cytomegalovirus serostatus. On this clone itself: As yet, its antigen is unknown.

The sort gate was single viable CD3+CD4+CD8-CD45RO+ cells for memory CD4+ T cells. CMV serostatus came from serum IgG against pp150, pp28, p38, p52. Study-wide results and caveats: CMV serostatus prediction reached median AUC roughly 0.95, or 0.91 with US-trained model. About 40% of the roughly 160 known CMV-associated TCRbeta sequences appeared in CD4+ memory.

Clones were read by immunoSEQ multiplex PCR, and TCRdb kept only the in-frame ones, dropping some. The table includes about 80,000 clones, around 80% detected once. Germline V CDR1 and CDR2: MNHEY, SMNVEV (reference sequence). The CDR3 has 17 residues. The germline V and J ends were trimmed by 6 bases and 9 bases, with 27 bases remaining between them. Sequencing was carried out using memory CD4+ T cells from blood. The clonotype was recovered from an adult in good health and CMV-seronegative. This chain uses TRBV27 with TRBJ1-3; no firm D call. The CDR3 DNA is TGTGCCAGCAGCCCGCTGGTGGCCGGGCCTTTATCCAGCACCATATATTTT. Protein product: CASSPLVAGPLSSTIYF.